A selection of T cell receptor beta chains follows, all from one sample in a study of blood T cell repertoires in COVID-19. Repertoires were generated with immunoSEQ multiplex PCR, while TCRdb's copy carries only in-frame clones and drops some. The sample carries 250,000 to 350,000 clones, about four fifths recorded once. The sample taken for sequencing was peripheral blood. These receptors came from a human donor with COVID-19, enrolled during active disease. The donor label of this sample is uncertain. Both conserved end residues are part of each CDR3. The D gene is left open where the match is weak. Rows give clone size only sometimes, using once, few, many, or a class for an expanded clone.

>once|TRBV24-1|NA|TRBJ2-5
CATSDGYQETQYF
TGTGCCACCAGTGACGGGTACCAAGAGACCCAGTACTTC
>NA|TRBV2|TRBD1|TRBJ2-7
CASSEAAGGTYEQYF
TGTGCCAGCAGTGAAGCGGCAGGGGGAACCTACGAGCAGTACTTC
>NA|TRBV2|TRBD2|TRBJ2-7
CATQESPSGKIYEQYF
TGTGCCACTCAAGAGTCCCCTAGCGGGAAGATCTACGAGCAGTACTTC
>NA|TRBV7-9|NA|TRBJ2-3
CASSLAMEGGGTDTQYF
TGTGCCAGCAGCTTAGCGATGGAGGGAGGTGGTACAGATACGCAGTATTTT
>NA|TRBV28|NA|TRBJ2-7
CASYSPYEQYF
TGTGCCAGCTACAGTCCCTACGAGCAGTACTTC
>once|TRBV28|TRBD1|TRBJ1-2
CATVQQGGVYGYTF
TGTGCCACCGTCCAACAGGGGGGGGTCTATGGCTACACCTTC
>NA|TRBV4-1|TRBD1|TRBJ1-4
CASSQDLFSDRGANEKLFF
TGCGCCAGCAGCCAAGATCTCTTCTCGGACAGGGGGGCTAATGAAAAACTGTTTTTT
>NA|TRBV6-5|NA|TRBJ1-2
CASTRTGGGGYTF
TGTGCCAGCACCCGAACGGGGGGCGGTGGCTACACCTTC
>once|TRBV5-4|TRBD1|TRBJ1-4
CASSSGQGQNEKLFF
TGTGCCAGCAGCTCCGGACAGGGCCAAAATGAAAAACTGTTTTTT
>once|TRBV18|NA|TRBJ2-7
CASSPDSLGYEQYF
TGTGCCAGCTCACCTGACAGTCTTGGCTACGAGCAGTACTTC
>once|TRBV9|TRBD2|TRBJ2-4
CASSVDGGRNIQYF
TGTGCCAGCAGCGTAGATGGCGGGAGGAACATTCAGTACTTC
>NA|TRBV7-2|NA|TRBJ2-5
CASSRGLSTETQYF
TGTGCCAGCAGTCGCGGGTTAAGTACGGAGACCCAGTACTTC
>many|TRBV21-1|NA|TRBJ2-7
CASSKGGGRESYEQYF
TGTGCCAGCAGCAAAGGGGGCGGGAGAGAATCCTACGAGCAGTACTTC
>NA|TRBV4-2|TRBD1|TRBJ2-3
CASSQAPGQLYF
TGTGCCAGCAGCCAGGCCCCGGGACAGTTATATTTT
>NA|TRBV30|NA|TRBJ1-3
CASESEGSGNTIYF
TGTGCCTCTGAGTCGGAGGGATCTGGAAACACCATATATTTT
>NA|TRBV7-8|NA|TRBJ1-4
CASSLEPTATTNEKLFF
TGTGCCAGCAGCTTAGAACCCACAGCAACAACTAATGAAAAACTGTTTTTT